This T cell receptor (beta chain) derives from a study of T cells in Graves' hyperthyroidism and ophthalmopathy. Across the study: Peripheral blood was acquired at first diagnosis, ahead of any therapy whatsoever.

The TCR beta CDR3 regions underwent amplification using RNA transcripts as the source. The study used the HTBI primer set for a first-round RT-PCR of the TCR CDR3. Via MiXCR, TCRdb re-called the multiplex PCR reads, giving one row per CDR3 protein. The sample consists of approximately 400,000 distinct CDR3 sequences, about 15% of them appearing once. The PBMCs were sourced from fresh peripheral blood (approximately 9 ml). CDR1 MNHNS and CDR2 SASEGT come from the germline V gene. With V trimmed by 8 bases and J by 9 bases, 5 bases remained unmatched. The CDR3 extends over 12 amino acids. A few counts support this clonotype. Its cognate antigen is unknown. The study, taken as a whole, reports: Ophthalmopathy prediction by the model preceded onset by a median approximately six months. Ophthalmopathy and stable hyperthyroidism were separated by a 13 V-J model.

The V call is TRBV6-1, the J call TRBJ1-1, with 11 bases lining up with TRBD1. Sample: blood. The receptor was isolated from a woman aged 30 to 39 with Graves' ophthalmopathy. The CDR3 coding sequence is TGTGCCAGCGAGGACAGGGGGCCAAAAGCTTTCTTT. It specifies CASEDRGPKAFF.